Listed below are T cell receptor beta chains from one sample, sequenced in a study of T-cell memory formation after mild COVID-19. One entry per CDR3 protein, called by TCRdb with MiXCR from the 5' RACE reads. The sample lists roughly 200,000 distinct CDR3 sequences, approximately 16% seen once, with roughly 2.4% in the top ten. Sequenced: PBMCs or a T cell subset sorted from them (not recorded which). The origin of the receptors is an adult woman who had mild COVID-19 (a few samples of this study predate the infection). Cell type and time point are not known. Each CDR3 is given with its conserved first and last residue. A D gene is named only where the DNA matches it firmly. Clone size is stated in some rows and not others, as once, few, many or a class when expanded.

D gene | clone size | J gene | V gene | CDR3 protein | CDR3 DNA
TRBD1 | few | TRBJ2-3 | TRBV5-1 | CASSGDRGGTTDTQYF | TGCGCCAGCAGCGGTGACAGGGGAGGCACAACAGATACGCAGTATTTT
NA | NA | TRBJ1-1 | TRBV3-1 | CASSQGGTDRGTEAFF | TGTGCCAGCAGCCAAGGGGGGACGGACCGAGGTACTGAAGCTTTCTTT
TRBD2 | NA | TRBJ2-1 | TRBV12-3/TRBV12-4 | CASSGTSYNEQFF | TGTGCCAGCAGTGGGACTAGCTACAATGAGCAGTTCTTC
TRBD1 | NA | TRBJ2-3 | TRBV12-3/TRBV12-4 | CASRWDRGGTDTQYF | TGTGCCAGCAGATGGGACAGGGGGGGCACAGATACGCAGTATTTT
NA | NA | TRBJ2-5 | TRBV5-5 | CASRPGTTETQYF | TGTGCCAGCAGACCCGGGACGACGGAGACCCAGTACTTC
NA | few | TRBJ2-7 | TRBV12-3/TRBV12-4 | CASSRKGGGYEQYF | TGTGCCAGCAGTCGTAAAGGTGGCGGCTACGAGCAGTACTTC
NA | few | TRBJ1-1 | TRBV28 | CASSLTSGNTEAFF | TGTGCCAGCAGTTTAACCTCAGGGAATACTGAAGCTTTCTTT
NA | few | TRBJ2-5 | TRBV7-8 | CASSFQRWPQETQYF | TGTGCCAGCAGCTTTCAGCGGTGGCCACAAGAGACCCAGTACTTC
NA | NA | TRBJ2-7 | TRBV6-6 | CASRGRGTVYEQYF | TGTGCCAGCAGAGGGCGGGGAACAGTTTACGAGCAGTACTTC
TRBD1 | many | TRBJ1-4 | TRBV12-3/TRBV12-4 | CASRGTGGFVANEKLFF | TGTGCCAGCAGGGGGACAGGGGGATTTGTGGCTAATGAAAAACTGTTTTTT
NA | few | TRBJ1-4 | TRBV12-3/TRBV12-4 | CASSLDRRLFF | TGTGCCAGCAGTTTAGACAGGCGTCTGTTTTTT
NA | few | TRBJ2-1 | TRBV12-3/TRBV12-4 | CASSTRNSGEQFF | TGTGCCAGCAGCACCCGCAATAGCGGAGAGCAGTTCTTC
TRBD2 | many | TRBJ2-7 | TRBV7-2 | CASSFTGGLYEQYF | TGTGCCAGCAGCTTCACGGGGGGACTGTACGAGCAGTACTTC
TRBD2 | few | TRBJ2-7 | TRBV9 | CASSVTSGSYEQYF | TGTGCCAGCAGCGTAACTAGCGGCTCCTACGAGCAGTACTTC
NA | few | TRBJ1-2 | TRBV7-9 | CASSLAGVTYGYTF | TGTGCCAGCAGCTTAGCGGGGGTTACCTATGGCTACACCTTC
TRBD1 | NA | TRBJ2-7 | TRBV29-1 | CSAADLGQRKWEQYF | TGCAGCGCAGCTGACCTGGGACAGCGAAAGTGGGAGCAGTACTTC
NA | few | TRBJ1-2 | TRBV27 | CASSQRGGSFYGYTF | TGTGCCAGCAGCCAGCGGGGGGGATCTTTCTATGGCTACACCTTC
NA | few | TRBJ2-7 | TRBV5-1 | CASSSGVGYEQYF | TGCGCCAGCAGCTCCGGTGTAGGCTACGAGCAGTACTTC
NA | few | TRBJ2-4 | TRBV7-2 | CASSTNAVTSSGIQYF | TGTGCCAGCAGCACCAATGCGGTTACGTCGAGCGGCATTCAGTACTTC
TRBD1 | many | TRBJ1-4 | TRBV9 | CASSVLTGVNEKLFF | TGTGCCAGCAGCGTACTCACAGGGGTTAATGAAAAACTGTTTTTT
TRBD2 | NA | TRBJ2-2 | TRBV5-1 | CASSPGTSVAGELFF | TGCGCCAGCAGCCCCGGGACTAGCGTCGCCGGGGAGCTGTTTTTT
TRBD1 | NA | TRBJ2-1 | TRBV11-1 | CASSRSPGQVAYNEQFF | TGTGCCAGCAGCCGTTCCCCGGGACAGGTGGCCTACAATGAGCAGTTCTTC
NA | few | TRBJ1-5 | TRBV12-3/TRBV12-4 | CAISRGTGHQPQHF | TGTGCCATTAGCCGCGGGACGGGGCATCAGCCCCAGCATTTT
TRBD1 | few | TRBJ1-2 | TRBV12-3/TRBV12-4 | CASSFQGGYYGYTF | TGTGCCAGCAGTTTCCAGGGGGGGTACTATGGCTACACCTTC
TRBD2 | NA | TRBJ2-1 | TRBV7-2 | CASSLSGLTYNEQFF | TGTGCCAGCAGCCTTAGCGGGTTGACCTACAATGAGCAGTTCTTC
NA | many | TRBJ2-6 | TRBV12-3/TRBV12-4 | CASSSQGTSGANVLTF | TGTGCCAGCAGTTCACAGGGCACATCTGGGGCCAACGTCCTGACTTTC
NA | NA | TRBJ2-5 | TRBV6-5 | CASSSLGAGSAQETQYF | TGTGCCAGCAGTAGCCTGGGGGCAGGGTCGGCCCAAGAGACCCAGTACTTC
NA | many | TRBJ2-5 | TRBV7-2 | CASSLAETQYF | TGTGCCAGCAGCTTAGCGGAGACCCAGTACTTC
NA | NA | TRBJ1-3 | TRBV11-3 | CASSTRQRTSGNTIYF | TGTGCCAGCAGCACTCGACAGAGGACCTCTGGAAACACCATATATTTT
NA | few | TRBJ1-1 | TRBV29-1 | CSVEEGTNTEAFF | TGCAGCGTTGAAGAAGGGACGAACACTGAAGCTTTCTTT
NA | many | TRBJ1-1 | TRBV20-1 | CSARRGGPTNTEAFF | TGCAGTGCTAGACGGGGAGGGCCAACGAACACTGAAGCTTTCTTT
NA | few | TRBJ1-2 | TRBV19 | CASIGDRSTNYGYTF | TGTGCCAGTATCGGCGACCGATCTACTAACTATGGCTACACCTTC
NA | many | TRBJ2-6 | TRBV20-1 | CSARDQQGRSGANVLTF | TGCAGTGCTAGAGATCAACAGGGACGCTCTGGGGCCAACGTCCTGACTTTC
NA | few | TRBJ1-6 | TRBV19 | CASKGSRGRNNSPLHF | TGTGCCAGTAAAGGTTCGCGAGGGAGGAATAATTCACCCCTCCACTTT
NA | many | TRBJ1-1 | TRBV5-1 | CASSLLVLGPNTEAFF | TGCGCCAGCAGCTTATTAGTTCTCGGCCCGAACACTGAAGCTTTCTTT
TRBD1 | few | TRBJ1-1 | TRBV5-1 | CASSFRGGAKNTEAFF | TGCGCCAGCAGCTTCCGAGGGGGCGCAAAGAACACTGAAGCTTTCTTT
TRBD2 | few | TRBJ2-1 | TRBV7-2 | CASSLDSLAGGYNEQFF | TGTGCCAGCAGCTTAGATTCACTAGCGGGAGGGTACAATGAGCAGTTCTTC
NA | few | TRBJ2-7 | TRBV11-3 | CASSFSQTYEQYF | TGTGCCAGCAGCTTTTCGCAGACCTACGAGCAGTACTTC
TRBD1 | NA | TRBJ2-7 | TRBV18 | CASSVRQGAYEQYF | TGTGCCAGCTCCGTGCGACAGGGAGCCTACGAGCAGTACTTC
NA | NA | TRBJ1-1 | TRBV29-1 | CSVTRSNTEAFF | TGCAGCGTTACCAGGTCGAACACTGAAGCTTTCTTT
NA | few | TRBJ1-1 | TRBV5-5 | CASSLARSNTEAFF | TGTGCCAGCAGCTTGGCTAGGTCGAACACTGAAGCTTTCTTT
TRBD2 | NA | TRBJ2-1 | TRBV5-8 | CASSPGLAANEQFF | TGTGCCAGCAGCCCCGGACTAGCGGCCAATGAGCAGTTCTTC
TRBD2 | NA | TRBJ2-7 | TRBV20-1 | CSARSLAGAREQYF | TGCAGTGCTAGATCCCTAGCGGGAGCACGGGAGCAGTACTTC
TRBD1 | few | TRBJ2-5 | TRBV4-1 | CASSQVARRDRGLEETQYF | TGCGCCAGCAGCCAAGTAGCGAGGAGGGACAGGGGGTTAGAAGAGACCCAGTACTTC
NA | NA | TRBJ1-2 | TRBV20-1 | CSAQDLAGYGYTF | TGCAGTGCCCAGGATTTGGCAGGTTACGGCTACACCTTC
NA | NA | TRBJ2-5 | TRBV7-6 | CASSLVVETQYF | TGTGCCAGCAGCTTAGTTGTGGAGACCCAGTACTTC
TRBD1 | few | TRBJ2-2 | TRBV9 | CASSVRYRGTGELFF | TGTGCCAGCAGCGTAAGATACAGGGGGACCGGGGAGCTGTTTTTT
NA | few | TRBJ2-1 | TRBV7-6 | CASSFTRDGNEQFF | TGTGCCAGCAGCTTTACCCGGGACGGGAATGAGCAGTTCTTC
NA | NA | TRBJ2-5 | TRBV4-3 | CASSQDRLQQETQYF | TGCGCCAGCAGCCAAGATCGGCTACAGCAAGAGACCCAGTACTTC
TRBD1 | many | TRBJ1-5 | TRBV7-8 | CASSLGTGDNQPQHF | TGTGCCAGCAGCTTAGGGACAGGGGACAATCAGCCCCAGCATTTT
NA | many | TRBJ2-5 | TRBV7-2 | CASSLNAGQETQYF | TGTGCCAGCAGCTTGAATGCAGGGCAAGAGACCCAGTACTTC
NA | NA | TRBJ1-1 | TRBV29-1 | CSVVRVMNTEAFF | TGCAGCGTTGTAAGGGTAATGAACACTGAAGCTTTCTTT
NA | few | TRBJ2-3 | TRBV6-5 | CASSEGFDTQYF | TGTGCCAGCAGTGAGGGGTTCGATACGCAGTATTTT
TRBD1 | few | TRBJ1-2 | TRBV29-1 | CSVEDNWDRGHYGYTF | TGCAGCGTTGAAGATAATTGGGACAGGGGGCACTATGGCTACACCTTC
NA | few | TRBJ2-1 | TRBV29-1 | CSAEGGSSYNEQFF | TGCAGCGCCGAAGGGGGGAGCTCCTACAATGAGCAGTTCTTC
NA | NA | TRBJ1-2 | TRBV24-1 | CATGGVYGYTF | TGTGCCACCGGGGGCGTCTATGGCTACACCTTC